This T cell receptor beta chain was retrieved from a study of T cells in Graves' hyperthyroidism and ophthalmopathy (dated by TCRdb to the late 2010s). Regarding the complete study: Peripheral blood samples were taken at initial diagnosis, before any treatment was given. To identify TCR V-J signatures that set the groups apart, the researchers used a discovery cohort of 100 or so patients, made up of fewer than 50 with Graves' ophthalmopathy and 55 to 65 with stable Graves' hyperthyroidism. An independent validation cohort of around 19 hyperthyroidism patients and approximately 16 patients who later progressed to ophthalmopathy tested prospective prediction of ophthalmopathy. TCR Vbeta CDR3 sequencing of approximately 140 peripheral blood samples (under 45 ophthalmopathy, about 80 hyperthyroidism and roughly 17 progressor patients) is reported in the paper. The study also compared thyroid tissue and blood T-cell repertoires from five or six Graves' hyperthyroidism patients. The approximately 100 discovery patients were randomly split 7:3 into training and test sets. After blood sampling, hyperthyroidism patients were treated with methimazole at a starting dose of 30 mg daily, and ophthalmopathy patients were treated with high-dose intravenous methylprednisolone. Broad study findings and their caveats: In cross-validation, a model built on a 13 V-J signature told ophthalmopathy apart from stable hyperthyroidism with 85% to 90% sensitivity and about 81% specificity, and in testing the same model reached 80%/75%. Most expanded thyroid clonotypes (frequency above 0.001) were also detected in blood, a finding suggesting that blood repertoires may reflect thyroid immune responses. Sample size was not statistically predetermined, and blinding of investigators to group allocation was not performed. During validation, the model predicted progression to ophthalmopathy a median of about 5.9 months ahead of onset, with 60% to 71% sensitivity and almost 75% specificity.

The TCR beta CDR3 regions were amplified from the RNA transcripts. For the first round of RT-PCR on the TCR CDR3, the HTBI primer set was used together with the Qiagen OneStep RT-PCR kit. The libraries were constructed in a second round of multiplex PCR and then size-selected and purified. Libraries were sequenced paired-end with 100 bp reads on an Illumina HiSeq2000. On the study's bioinformatics: SOAPnuke was used to process the raw data, removing reads that contained adapters or uncalled bases, had a mean Phred below 15, or lacked an exact match to the constant primer or identifier. High-quality paired reads were merged using COPE v1.2.5, and each unique nucleotide sequence was defined as a clonotype. MiTCR v1.1 was used to align the clonotypes against IMGT TRBV, TRBD and TRBJ reference segments. The analysis was restricted to V-J combinations with a frequency above 0.0001, which together covered approximately 99% of the repertoires. A TCS score was defined as the ratio of F50 (clonal expansion) to E x V (chaos), with BLOSUM62-based TCRdist applied between CDR3 peptides within each V-J. Welch's t-statistics and random forest reduced around 550 V-J features to around 14, which were used in a naive Bayes classifier (R e1071). TCRdb ran its own pipeline on the public reads, namely fastp trimming at Q25 and MiXCR clone calling, and kept in-frame beta chains. CDR3 protein duplicates are merged, each entry listing the most common genes and DNA. These V and J calls derive from TCRdb rather than the authors' analysis. The sample table shows about 360,000 distinct CDR3 sequences, and roughly 13% are seen once. Together, the top ten hold about 9.1% of the sample.

Stable Graves' hyperthyroidism was defined as no progression to ophthalmopathy during 18 months of follow-up. Hyperthyroidism patients were newly diagnosed, with disease duration under 2 months, and aged 18 to 65 years. Any patient with an uncontrolled infection, another autoimmune disease, pregnancy or lactation was excluded. Clinical symptoms, serum thyroxine and TRAb, thyroid ultrasound, and orbital computed tomography formed the basis for the diagnoses. PBMCs were isolated from roughly 10 ml of fresh peripheral blood by Ficoll-Paque density gradient centrifugation. Trizol reagent was used to extract total RNA, and RNA quality was then checked on an Agilent 2100 Bioanalyzer. V was cut back by 3 bases and J by 3 bases, leaving a gap of 9 bases between them. CDR3 length: 13 amino acids, cysteine to phenylalanine. The DNA shown is the 39-base CDR3, in frame from base 1. The germline V gene supplies CDR1 MDHEN and CDR2 SYDVKM.

This clonotype was observed a few times. There is no known antigen for this receptor. This may arise from a read error, as a much more abundant clone is one base away. The sequence derives from a woman under 30 with Graves' hyperthyroidism. The receptor chain draws on TRBV28 and TRBJ2-7; the D gene assignment is ambiguous. Sequencing was performed on blood. CDR3 sequence: CASSFVGFYEQYF. The nucleotide sequence is TGTGCCAGCAGTTTTGTGGGCTTCTACGAGCAGTACTTC.